The TCR beta chain under discussion was sequenced for a study of blood T cell repertoires in COVID-19. On the study more broadly: Samples came from the United States, Italy and Spain, spanning acute and convalescent COVID-19. In each case, the material was cDNA or gDNA derived from T cells, B-cell-depleted T cells, or PBMCs.

In the original workflow: Amplification of reference gene primers was used by the study to estimate nucleated cell counts. Profiled with immunoSEQ multiplex PCR; TCRdb holds only in-frame clones, not every one. V, J and clone size are taken as reported in that table, and D and trimming were inferred from the DNA itself. The sample holds over 90,000 clones, over 70% seen once. Germline values: CDR1 LGHDT, CDR2 YNNKEL (reference sequence). V dropped 6 bases and J dropped 4 bases, with 24 bases sitting between them. The CDR3 totals 17 residues. The specimen sequenced was peripheral blood. This chain connects TRBV3-1 (or the pseudogene TRBV3-2) to TRBJ1-1; perhaps TRBD1 as D (6 bases). The clonotype originates from a human donor in a cohort sampled during active or convalescent COVID-19. CDR3 sequence reads: CASSHSTGPPWGTEAFF. The CDR3 DNA is TGTGCCAGCAGTCACAGTACAGGGCCCCCTTGGGGCACTGAAGCTTTCTTT.